This TCR beta chain appears in the sequencing data of a study of Ad26.COV2.S vaccination and SARS-CoV-2 variants. Study-level background: Once, or twice with 56 days between doses, Ad26.COV2.S was given intramuscularly.

Study-wide points: Considerable breadth of spike-specific CD8+ and CD4+ T cell responses has reportedly been documented following vaccination.

This clone showed up just once. The antigen remains undetermined. Germline assignment: CDR1 MNHEY and CDR2 SMNVEV (reference sequence). V was trimmed by 4 bases and J by 2 bases, leaving 1 base between them. The CDR3 is 11 amino acids. Treatment noted: 19 received Ad26.COV2.S at low or high dose, single or two shots; roughly five received placebo; per-sample allocation not given. All samples were drawn on day 63, counting from the first vaccine or placebo injection. Sequenced by immunoSEQ multiplex PCR; TCRdb stores in-frame clones only, minus some. The table shows just over 350,000 clones, with 70% to 90% occurring only once.

The J gene is TRBJ2-3, the V gene TRBV27; no firm D call. The sample here was peripheral blood, taken in a trial of Ad26.COV2.S vaccine versus placebo. This sequence originates from a person aged 18-60 years who received the Ad26.COV2.S COVID-19 vaccine or a placebo. CDR3 in DNA: TGTGCCAGCAGTTCCACAGATACGCAGTATTTT. This translates into CASSSTDTQYF.